The rows below give T cell receptor beta chains drawn from one sample of a study of T cells in Graves' hyperthyroidism and ophthalmopathy. TCRdb used MiXCR to reprocess the multiplex PCR reads, holding one entry per CDR3 protein. Here the sample spans 350,000 or so distinct CDR3 sequences, 15% to 20% being singletons. The specimen sequenced was blood. The receptors come from a woman aged 45-65 years with Graves' hyperthyroidism. The CDR3 runs from the conserved cysteine through the conserved F or W. Each record gives: clone size, J gene, CDR3 length, V gene, D gene, CDR3 protein, CDR3 DNA. D genes are given only for firm matches. The size field is filled for only some rows; it gives once, few, many or a size class.

size: -
J: TRBJ2-5
length: 15
V: TRBV5-6
D: -
CDR3: CASSLAEGVSETQYF
DNA: TGTGCCAGCAGCTTGGCTGAAGGGGTTTCAGAGACCCAGTACTTC

size: many
J: TRBJ1-5
length: 14
V: TRBV12-3/TRBV12-4
D: -
CDR3: CASSLTYSNQPQHF
DNA: TGTGCCAGCAGTTTAACGTATAGCAATCAGCCCCAGCATTTT

size: many
J: TRBJ1-6
length: 15
V: TRBV9
D: -
CDR3: CASSAGPGGYSPLHF
DNA: TGTGCCAGCAGCGCGGGCCCCGGGGGGTATTCACCCCTCCACTTT

size: few
J: TRBJ1-4
length: 15
V: TRBV3-1
D: TRBD1
CDR3: CASSQAGTANEKLFF
DNA: TGTGCCAGCAGCCAAGCCGGGACAGCTAATGAAAAACTGTTTTTT

size: -
J: TRBJ2-7
length: 15
V: TRBV20-1
D: -
CDR3: CSARERGTITYEQYF
DNA: TGCAGTGCTAGAGAAAGAGGAACTATTACCTACGAGCAGTACTTC

size: many
J: TRBJ2-7
length: 12
V: TRBV7-9
D: -
CDR3: CASSSAGEEQYF
DNA: TGTGCCAGCAGCTCCGCCGGTGAGGAGCAGTACTTC

size: many
J: TRBJ2-5
length: 15
V: TRBV3-1
D: TRBD2
CDR3: CASSHTTSGEETQYF
DNA: TGTGCCAGCAGCCATACGACTAGCGGTGAAGAGACCCAGTACTTC

size: -
J: TRBJ2-3
length: 14
V: TRBV9
D: TRBD2
CDR3: CASSIGGREDTQYF
DNA: TGTGCCAGCTCCATAGGCGGGAGGGAGGATACGCAGTATTTT

size: many
J: TRBJ2-7
length: 14
V: TRBV28
D: -
CDR3: CASSLTGAAYEQYF
DNA: TGTGCCAGCAGTTTGACAGGTGCCGCCTACGAGCAGTACTTC

size: few
J: TRBJ2-5
length: 15
V: TRBV7-3
D: TRBD2
CDR3: CASSLISGGRETQYF
DNA: TGTGCCAGCAGCTTAATAAGCGGGGGCCGAGAGACCCAGTACTTC

size: -
J: TRBJ1-4
length: 14
V: TRBV6-1
D: -
CDR3: CASSELGDHEKLFF
DNA: TGTGCCAGCAGTGAGCTCGGTGACCATGAAAAACTGTTTTTT

size: -
J: TRBJ2-3
length: 12
V: TRBV19
D: -
CDR3: CASSTQGDTQYF
DNA: TGTGCCAGTAGTACCCAAGGGGATACGCAGTATTTT

size: many
J: TRBJ2-7
length: 13
V: TRBV7-3
D: -
CDR3: CASSRGSPYEQYF
DNA: TGTGCCAGCAGCCGCGGGTCACCCTACGAGCAGTACTTC

size: many
J: TRBJ1-4
length: 15
V: TRBV2
D: TRBD1
CDR3: CASRRQGPTNEKLFF
DNA: TGTGCCAGCAGGCGACAGGGGCCAACTAATGAAAAACTGTTTTTT

size: few
J: TRBJ1-3
length: 18
V: TRBV5-1
D: -
CDR3: CASSPSATGSSIGNTIYF
DNA: TGCGCCAGCAGCCCGTCGGCAACCGGGAGCTCTATTGGAAACACCATATATTTT

size: few
J: TRBJ1-3
length: 16
V: TRBV6-6
D: -
CDR3: CASSYSIVGSGNTIYF
DNA: TGTGCCAGCAGTTACTCGATTGTGGGGTCTGGAAACACCATATATTTT

size: -
J: TRBJ1-5
length: 15
V: TRBV4-1
D: -
CDR3: CASSQGTLRGQPQHF
DNA: TGCGCCAGCAGCCAAGGAACCCTTCGGGGTCAGCCCCAGCATTTT

size: -
J: TRBJ2-1
length: 15
V: TRBV20-1
D: TRBD2
CDR3: CSAIRWLAGDEEQFF
DNA: TGCAGTGCTATCAGGTGGCTAGCGGGAGATGAGGAGCAGTTCTTC

size: -
J: TRBJ2-1
length: 17
V: TRBV5-1
D: -
CDR3: CASSPAGLVGAPNEQFF
DNA: TGCGCCAGCAGCCCGGCCGGGCTAGTAGGGGCGCCAAATGAGCAGTTCTTC

size: few
J: TRBJ2-7
length: 14
V: TRBV11-1
D: TRBD1
CDR3: CASSLTGGGAEQYF
DNA: TGTGCCAGCAGCTTAACAGGGGGCGGCGCCGAGCAGTACTTC

size: many
J: TRBJ2-5
length: 15
V: TRBV5-1
D: TRBD1
CDR3: CASSFRDRVEETQYF
DNA: TGCGCCAGCAGCTTTAGGGACAGGGTCGAGGAGACCCAGTACTTC

size: -
J: TRBJ2-5
length: 14
V: TRBV5-1
D: -
CDR3: CASSFQESQETQYF
DNA: TGCGCCAGCAGCTTTCAGGAGTCACAAGAGACCCAGTACTTC

size: -
J: TRBJ2-3
length: 14
V: TRBV7-2
D: TRBD2
CDR3: CASSREGRIDTQYF
DNA: TGTGCCAGCAGCCGGGAGGGCCGTATAGATACGCAGTATTTT

size: many
J: TRBJ1-1
length: 13
V: TRBV7-9
D: -
CDR3: CASSFALHTEAFF
DNA: TGTGCCAGCAGCTTTGCCTTACACACTGAAGCTTTCTTT

size: -
J: TRBJ2-2
length: 14
V: TRBV15
D: TRBD1
CDR3: CATSRTTGTGELFF
DNA: TGTGCCACCAGCAGGACGACAGGGACCGGGGAGCTGTTTTTT

size: many
J: TRBJ2-3
length: 16
V: TRBV7-8
D: TRBD2
CDR3: CASRARTSGGVDTQYF
DNA: TGTGCCAGCAGGGCTAGGACTAGCGGGGGGGTAGATACGCAGTATTTT

size: -
J: TRBJ2-7
length: 18
V: TRBV7-7
D: TRBD2
CDR3: CASSPHPGLATSSYEQYF
DNA: TGTGCTAGCAGCCCCCATCCGGGACTAGCGACAAGCTCCTACGAGCAGTACTTC

size: -
J: TRBJ2-7
length: 15
V: TRBV6-1
D: -
CDR3: CASIERAATSYEQYF
DNA: TGTGCCAGCATCGAGAGGGCGGCTACTTCCTACGAGCAGTACTTC

size: many
J: TRBJ1-4
length: 14
V: TRBV6-6
D: TRBD1
CDR3: CASSYRDSNEKLFF
DNA: TGTGCCAGCAGTTACAGGGACAGTAATGAAAAACTGTTTTTT

size: few
J: TRBJ2-3
length: 16
V: TRBV6-1
D: -
CDR3: CASSRTRDGQTDTQYF
DNA: TGTGCCAGCAGCCGAACCCGGGACGGCCAAACAGATACGCAGTATTTT

size: many
J: TRBJ2-1
length: 14
V: TRBV6-2/TRBV6-3
D: TRBD1
CDR3: CASSPGTEYNEQFF
DNA: TGTGCCAGCAGTCCCGGGACAGAGTACAATGAGCAGTTCTTC

size: many
J: TRBJ2-3
length: 15
V: TRBV5-1
D: TRBD2
CDR3: CASSFGSGSTDTQYF
DNA: TGCGCCAGCAGCTTTGGTAGCGGGAGCACAGATACGCAGTATTTT

size: many
J: TRBJ2-2
length: 15
V: TRBV20-1
D: -
CDR3: CSARDPGGRTGELFF
DNA: TGCAGTGCTAGAGACCCTGGGGGGAGGACCGGGGAGCTGTTTTTT

size: few
J: TRBJ1-5
length: 15
V: TRBV27
D: -
CDR3: CASSDRGYSNQPQHF
DNA: TGTGCCAGCAGTGACCGGGGGTATAGCAATCAGCCCCAGCATTTT

size: many
J: TRBJ2-3
length: 20
V: TRBV7-8
D: -
CDR3: CASSLLWAPPAAGTTDTQYF
DNA: TGTGCCAGCAGCTTACTCTGGGCCCCCCCGGCCGCCGGGACCACAGATACGCAGTATTTT

size: many
J: TRBJ2-2
length: 14
V: TRBV5-1
D: -
CDR3: CASTPDTPSGELFF
DNA: TGCGCCAGCACCCCGGACACCCCCTCCGGGGAGCTGTTTTTT

size: many
J: TRBJ2-7
length: 14
V: TRBV5-1
D: -
CDR3: CASSLPRDSYEQYF
DNA: TGCGCCAGCAGCTTGCCCCGGGACTCCTACGAGCAGTACTTC

size: few
J: TRBJ2-3
length: 15
V: TRBV5-8
D: TRBD2
CDR3: CASSLGLAATDTQYF
DNA: TGTGCCAGCAGCTTGGGACTAGCGGCCACAGATACGCAGTATTTT

size: many
J: TRBJ1-2
length: 11
V: TRBV12-3/TRBV12-4
D: -
CDR3: CASRLGYGYTF
DNA: TGTGCCAGCAGACTAGGGTATGGCTACACCTTC

size: few
J: TRBJ2-2
length: 18
V: TRBV3-1
D: TRBD2
CDR3: CASSQEGRATPNTGELFF
DNA: TGTGCCAGCAGCCAAGAGGGGAGGGCCACCCCGAACACCGGGGAGCTGTTTTTT

size: many
J: TRBJ2-1
length: 12
V: TRBV5-1
D: -
CDR3: CASSLGEDEQFF
DNA: TGTGCCAGCAGCTTGGGTGAGGATGAGCAGTTCTTC

size: -
J: TRBJ1-5
length: 12
V: TRBV29-1
D: -
CDR3: CSVQRGNQPQHF
DNA: TGCAGCGTTCAGAGGGGGAATCAGCCCCAGCATTTT

size: few
J: TRBJ2-1
length: 15
V: TRBV24-1
D: TRBD1
CDR3: CATSDRTGAIEEQFF
DNA: TGTGCCACCAGTGACAGGACAGGGGCGATCGAGGAGCAGTTCTTC

size: -
J: TRBJ2-7
length: 12
V: TRBV20-1
D: -
CDR3: CSARDEGLEQYF
DNA: TGCAGTGCTAGAGATGAGGGGCTCGAGCAGTACTTC

size: many
J: TRBJ2-3
length: 17
V: TRBV12-3/TRBV12-4
D: -
CDR3: CASSFGAGGLSTDTQYF
DNA: TGTGCCAGCAGTTTCGGGGCTGGCGGGCTTAGCACAGATACGCAGTATTTT

size: -
J: TRBJ2-1
length: 15
V: TRBV28
D: TRBD2
CDR3: CASSSPQVSGSEQFF
DNA: TGTGCCAGCAGTTCCCCCCAGGTTAGCGGGAGTGAACAGTTCTTC

size: many
J: TRBJ2-1
length: 17
V: TRBV9
D: TRBD2
CDR3: CASSVDRGGSSYNEQFF
DNA: TGTGCCAGCAGCGTAGATAGGGGCGGGAGCTCCTACAATGAGCAGTTCTTC

size: few
J: TRBJ2-3
length: 14
V: TRBV6-1
D: -
CDR3: CASRVARGTDTQYF
DNA: TGTGCCAGCAGAGTAGCCAGGGGTACAGATACGCAGTATTTT

size: few
J: TRBJ1-4
length: 15
V: TRBV4-1
D: -
CDR3: CASSQSDSFNEKLFF
DNA: TGCGCCAGCAGCCAATCTGACAGTTTTAATGAAAAACTGTTTTTT

size: -
J: TRBJ1-1
length: 15
V: TRBV20-1
D: TRBD1
CDR3: CSARGGGAKNTEAFF
DNA: TGCAGTGCTAGGGGAGGGGGCGCAAAGAACACTGAAGCTTTCTTT

size: -
J: TRBJ1-3
length: 15
V: TRBV5-1
D: -
CDR3: CASSYDGLSGNTIYF
DNA: TGCGCCAGCAGCTATGACGGCCTCTCTGGAAACACCATATATTTT

size: -
J: TRBJ2-3
length: 18
V: TRBV30
D: -
CDR3: CAWSWGEGAKSGTDTQYF
DNA: TGTGCCTGGAGTTGGGGGGAGGGGGCGAAGTCGGGCACAGATACGCAGTATTTT

size: -
J: TRBJ2-5
length: 13
V: TRBV11-2
D: -
CDR3: CASSDPQEETQYF
DNA: TGTGCCAGCAGCGACCCCCAAGAAGAGACCCAGTACTTC